These T cell receptor beta chains were read from a single sample in a study of T cell responses to AZD1222 COVID-19 vaccine. Here immunoSEQ multiplex PCR was the method, and the copy in TCRdb shows in-frame clones only, minus some. In the table there are over 110,000 clones, under 90% of which are singletons. Source: peripheral blood, taken 28 days after the second AZD1222 dose. The receptors stem from an adult who received the AZD1222 COVID-19 vaccine. CDR3s include the opening cysteine and the closing phenylalanine or tryptophan. D genes are given only for firm matches. For some rows the clone size is stated as once, few or many, or as a class when expanded; others skip it.

v_call,j_call,d_call,clone_size,cdr3_nt,cdr3_aa
TRBV3-1/TRBV3-2,TRBJ2-7,NA,NA,TGTGCCAGCAGCCCCCCCTACCGACTAGGCGAGCAGTACTTC,CASSPPYRLGEQYF
TRBV10-2,TRBJ1-6,NA,NA,TGCGCCAGCAGTGAGTTGGAGAATTCACCCCTCCACTTT,CASSELENSPLHF
TRBV10-3,TRBJ2-1,TRBD2,NA,TGTGCCATCAGTGATCTAGCGGGGGCCGCGGATGAGCAGTTCTTC,CAISDLAGAADEQFF
TRBV19,TRBJ2-5,NA,NA,TGTGCCAGTAGTACCGTTACACAAGAGACCCAGTACTTC,CASSTVTQETQYF
TRBV6-2/TRBV6-3,TRBJ2-1,NA,many,TGTGCCAGCAGTTCCTCTCTAGGGGCTATTTTACACAATGAGCAGTTCTTC,CASSSSLGAILHNEQFF
TRBV7-9,TRBJ2-1,NA,NA,TGTGCCAGCAGGGACTCGGACAAGAGATACAATGAGCAGTTCTTC,CASRDSDKRYNEQFF
TRBV10-3,TRBJ1-5,NA,NA,TGTGCCATCAGTGAGCCGGGAGTCAATCAGCCCCAGCATTTT,CAISEPGVNQPQHF
TRBV7-2,TRBJ1-2,NA,NA,TGTGCCAGCAGCGTTGGACCAATAGGGAGCTATGGCTACACCTTC,CASSVGPIGSYGYTF
TRBV7-2,TRBJ2-1,TRBD1,NA,TGTGCCAGCAGCTTAGGAGGACAGGCGAGGAATGAGCAGTTCTTC,CASSLGGQARNEQFF
TRBV19,TRBJ1-2,TRBD1,NA,TGTGCCACACACCCGCCCCGGGACAGGGCGGGTGGCTACACCTTC,CATHPPRDRAGGYTF
TRBV10-3,TRBJ1-5,NA,NA,TGTGCCATCAGTGCCGACAGATATAGCAATCAGCCCCAGCATTTT,CAISADRYSNQPQHF
TRBV19,TRBJ2-7,TRBD1,few,TGTGCCAGTGGTATGACAGGGAGCTCCTACGAGCAGTACTTC,CASGMTGSSYEQYF
TRBV19,TRBJ1-1,NA,NA,TGTGCCAGTAGTATAGAGCAGGGACTCTCTGAAGCTTTCTTT,CASSIEQGLSEAFF
TRBV27,TRBJ2-1,NA,once,TGTGCCAGCAGCAGACTCTCCGGGAGCCCCAATGAGCAGTTCTTC,CASSRLSGSPNEQFF
TRBV7-9,TRBJ2-5,TRBD1,NA,TGTGCCAGCAGCTTGGGACAGGGAGGTAAAGAGACCCAGTACTTC,CASSLGQGGKETQYF
TRBV28,TRBJ2-5,NA,NA,TGTGCCAGCAGTTTGGGGGGCCAAGAGACCCAGTACTTC,CASSLGGQETQYF
TRBV29-1,TRBJ1-4,NA,NA,TGCAGCGTTCAGGGTCCCAGGGGAGAAAAACTGTTTTTT,CSVQGPRGEKLFF
TRBV5-1,TRBJ2-5,TRBD1,NA,TGCGCCACCAGCCGGGACAGGGTAGAGACCCAGTACTTC,CATSRDRVETQYF
TRBV27,TRBJ2-1,TRBD2,NA,TGTGCCAGCAGTTTAGGGCTAGCGGGAGCCGATGAGCAGTTCTTC,CASSLGLAGADEQFF
TRBV19,TRBJ1-6,NA,NA,TGTGCCAGTAGTATGGGCGCCAGAGGAAATTCACCCCTCCACTTT,CASSMGARGNSPLHF
TRBV11-2,TRBJ1-2,NA,NA,TGTGCCAGCAGCTTAGGGGCCAGGGGCGCAGGCTACACCTTC,CASSLGARGAGYTF
TRBV7-2,TRBJ2-7,NA,NA,TGTGCCAGCAGCCTCAGTGCTGGGTCCTACGAGCAGTACTTC,CASSLSAGSYEQYF
TRBV23-1,TRBJ1-6,NA,NA,TGCGCCAGCAGTCCACGGAATTCACCCCTCCACTTT,CASSPRNSPLHF
TRBV6-5,TRBJ2-1,TRBD1,NA,TGTGCCAGCAGTTCACCGGGACAGGCCTATGAGCAGTTCTTC,CASSSPGQAYEQFF
TRBV5-1,TRBJ1-3,NA,once,TGCGCCAGCAGCCGGGTGGCGGGATCTCCTGGAAACACCATATATTTT,CASSRVAGSPGNTIYF
TRBV25-1,TRBJ1-2,NA,NA,TGTGCCAGCAGTGCTGGGGGCGTGGGTTATGGCTACACCTTC,CASSAGGVGYGYTF
TRBV9,TRBJ1-6,NA,NA,TGTGCCAGCAGCGTAGGGCTACAACTTAATTCACCCCTCCACTTT,CASSVGLQLNSPLHF
TRBV2,TRBJ2-2,TRBD2,NA,TGTGCCAGCAGTGGGAGCTCCGGGACTAGCGGGAGTAGGTACACCGGGGAGCTGTTTTTT,CASSGSSGTSGSRYTGELFF
TRBV18,TRBJ2-1,TRBD2,NA,TGTGCCAGCTCGCGAACGCCAAGCGGGAGGGCCTACAATGAGCAGTTCTTC,CASSRTPSGRAYNEQFF
TRBV5-1,TRBJ2-6,NA,once,TGCGCCAGCAGGGAATTCTCTGGGGCCAACGTCCTGACTTTC,CASREFSGANVLTF
TRBV14,TRBJ2-7,TRBD2,once,TGTGCCAGCAGCCGTACTAGCGGGAGGGCCGGGGAGCAGTACTTC,CASSRTSGRAGEQYF
TRBV28,TRBJ2-5,NA,NA,TGTGCCAGCAGTTACGGAGGGGAGTTAAGGGAGACCCAGTACTTC,CASSYGGELRETQYF
TRBV28,TRBJ1-5,NA,NA,TGTGCCAGCAGTACGCAGGGAACGGGCAATCAGCCCCAGCATTTT,CASSTQGTGNQPQHF
TRBV4-2,TRBJ1-2,NA,NA,TGTGCCAGCAGCCAAGACGGCCGCTCTTACTATGGCTACACCTTC,CASSQDGRSYYGYTF
TRBV19,TRBJ2-4,NA,NA,TGTGCCAGTAGAACCCGGGACCTAACTAACATTCAGTACTTC,CASRTRDLTNIQYF
TRBV6-1,TRBJ2-7,TRBD2,NA,TGTGCCAGCAGTGAAGCCGGGACTAGCGCCGAGCAGTACTTC,CASSEAGTSAEQYF
TRBV6-5,TRBJ1-5,NA,once,TGTGCCAGCAGTGACTCAAATCAGCCCCAGCATTTT,CASSDSNQPQHF
TRBV4-3,TRBJ1-5,TRBD1,few,TGCGCCAGCAGCCAGAACAGGGGTAGCAATCAGCCCCAGCATTTT,CASSQNRGSNQPQHF
TRBV5-6,TRBJ1-1,TRBD1,NA,TGTGCCAGCAGCCTGACAGGGAGATTTATGAACACTGAAGCTTTCTTT,CASSLTGRFMNTEAFF
TRBV3-1/TRBV3-2,TRBJ2-5,TRBD2,once,TGTGCCAGCAGACAGCCTAGCGGGGGGCCCAGGACCCAGTACTTC,CASRQPSGGPRTQYF
TRBV7-8,TRBJ1-3,NA,NA,TGTGCCAGCAGCATCAGCGGCAATACTGGAAACACCATATATTTT,CASSISGNTGNTIYF
TRBV4-1,TRBJ1-1,NA,NA,TGCGCCAGCAGGCTACAGGGTATGAACACTGAAGCTTTCTTT,CASRLQGMNTEAFF
TRBV23-1,TRBJ1-6,TRBD1,NA,TGCGCCAGCAGGACACCCCGGGGACAGGTTCGCTCCTATAATTCACCCCTCCACTTT,CASRTPRGQVRSYNSPLHF
TRBV9,TRBJ2-7,TRBD1,NA,TGTGCCAGCAGCGTAGATGGGACAGCCTACGAGCAGTACTTC,CASSVDGTAYEQYF
TRBV7-6,TRBJ2-1,NA,NA,TGTGCCAGCAGCTCCACGCCGGGACTGTACAATGAGCAGTTCTTC,CASSSTPGLYNEQFF
TRBV19,TRBJ1-5,TRBD1,once,TGTGCCAGTAGTCTCCCCCGGGACAGGGGGTTCCTCAATCAGCCCCAGCATTTT,CASSLPRDRGFLNQPQHF
TRBV5-1,TRBJ1-1,TRBD1,NA,TGCGCCAGCAGCCTTGGACAGGGAGGTAAAGGCACTGAAGCTTTCTTT,CASSLGQGGKGTEAFF
TRBV10-3,TRBJ2-5,NA,NA,TGTGCCATCAGTGATAGGCAGGGGGAGGGAGAGACCCAGTACTTC,CAISDRQGEGETQYF
TRBV3-1/TRBV3-2,TRBJ1-1,NA,NA,TGTGCCAGCAGCCAAGGATCCCAGAACACTGAAGCTTTCTTT,CASSQGSQNTEAFF
TRBV5-1,TRBJ2-1,TRBD1,once,TGCGCCAGCAGCTTCGGCTCCGGGACAGCCACCTACAATGAGCAGTTCTTC,CASSFGSGTATYNEQFF
TRBV5-5,TRBJ1-1,NA,NA,TGTGCCAGCAGCTTTACACCTATGAACACTGAAGCTTTCTTT,CASSFTPMNTEAFF
TRBV5-5,TRBJ2-2,TRBD1,once,TGTGCCAGCAGCTTGGGTGGGACAGGGATCACCGGGGAGCTGTTTTTT,CASSLGGTGITGELFF
TRBV28,TRBJ1-2,TRBD1,few,TGTGCCAGCAGTTCCCCGAGACAGGGCTACGGCTATGGCTACACCTTC,CASSSPRQGYGYGYTF
TRBV5-1,TRBJ1-1,NA,NA,TGCGCCAGCAGCTTGGCCGGTGGGGCGGAAAACACTGAAGCTTTCTTT,CASSLAGGAENTEAFF
TRBV19,TRBJ1-6,NA,once,TGTGCCAGTAGTATCCCCGGACGGGGGGATAATTCACCCCTCCACTTT,CASSIPGRGDNSPLHF